Detailed here is one T cell receptor (beta chain). Its target is unknown. The V and J ends lost 4 bases and 3 bases, in that order; junction bases with no gene match: 4. This CDR3 spans 14 amino acids. Looked up from germline, CDR1 is PRHDT and CDR2 is FYEKMQ (reference sequence). This record belongs to a study of post-analysis software for immune sequencing data. General study findings and limits: There were five TRBV segments more frequent in patients than controls, and TRBV5-6, TRBV5-1 and TRBV20-1 were among them. Normalized Chao1 diversity in multiple sclerosis patients fell significantly below that of controls.

Unique molecular identifiers featured in each of the TCR beta cDNA libraries. TCRdb fed the PCR reads into MiXCR, producing one record per CDR3 protein. This table has 820,000 or so distinct CDR3 sequences, around 53% appearing once. The sample taken for sequencing was blood. The V call is TRBV13, the J call TRBJ2-5; 8 bases fit TRBD2. This clonotype originated in a girl between 10 and 17 years old with multiple sclerosis. The CDR3 bases are TGTGCCAGCAGCTCCCGCGGGGGGAAAGAGACCCAGTACTTC. This gives the protein CASSSRGGKETQYF.